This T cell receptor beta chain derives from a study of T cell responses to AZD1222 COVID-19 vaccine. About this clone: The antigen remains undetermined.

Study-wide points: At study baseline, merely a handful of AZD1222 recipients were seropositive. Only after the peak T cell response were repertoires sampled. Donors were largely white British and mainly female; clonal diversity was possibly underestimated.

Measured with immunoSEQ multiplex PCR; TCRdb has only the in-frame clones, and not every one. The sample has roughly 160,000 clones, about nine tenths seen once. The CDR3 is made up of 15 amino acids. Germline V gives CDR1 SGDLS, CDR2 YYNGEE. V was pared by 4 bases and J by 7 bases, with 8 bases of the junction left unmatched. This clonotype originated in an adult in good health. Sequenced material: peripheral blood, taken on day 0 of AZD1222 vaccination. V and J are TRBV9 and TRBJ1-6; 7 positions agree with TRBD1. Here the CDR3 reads CASSPDRAGNSPLHF. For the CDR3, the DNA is TGTGCCAGCAGCCCCGACAGGGCAGGGAATTCACCCCTCCACTTT.